A selection of T cell receptor beta chains follows, all from one sample in a study of shared clonotypes between healthy human individuals. TCRdb's copy holds only in-frame clones and misses some; the assay was immunoSEQ multiplex PCR. The sample yields millions of clones, roughly 96% seen once. The sequencing input was naive CD4+ T cells sorted from blood. These receptors all stem from a man younger than 35 in good health. The CDR3 runs from the conserved cysteine through the conserved F or W. D genes are given only for firm matches. Some rows have no size entry. The others give once, few or many, or a class for an expanded clone.

size	V	J	length	D	CDR3	DNA
once	TRBV9	TRBJ2-7	16	TRBD2	CASSVLIAGGLYEQYF	TGTGCCAGCAGCGTGTTGATAGCGGGGGGACTCTACGAGCAGTACTTC
.	TRBV11-1	TRBJ2-7	14	.	CASSLILHSYEQYF	TGTGCCAGCAGCTTAATACTCCACTCCTACGAGCAGTACTTC
.	TRBV4-3	TRBJ2-2	14	.	CASSHHGGTGELFF	TGCGCCAGCAGCCACCACGGCGGGACCGGGGAGCTGTTTTTT
once	TRBV19	TRBJ1-5	15	.	CASSDYLGIRQPQHF	TGTGCCAGTAGTGATTATTTAGGGATCCGACAGCCCCAGCATTTT
.	TRBV7-3	TRBJ2-7	15	.	CASSPLAGNDYEQYF	TGTGCCAGCAGCCCCTTAGCAGGGAACGACTACGAGCAGTACTTC
.	TRBV30	TRBJ1-6	14	TRBD1	CAWRLTGGVPPLHF	TGTGCCTGGAGACTGACAGGGGGAGTTCCACCCCTCCACTTT
.	TRBV6-1	TRBJ1-1	12	.	CASSGQETKAFF	TGTGCCAGCAGTGGGCAGGAGACGAAAGCTTTCTTT
.	TRBV10-2	TRBJ2-2	14	.	CASSYGGNTGELFF	TGCGCCAGCAGTTACGGGGGGAACACCGGGGAGCTGTTTTTT
.	TRBV4-2	TRBJ2-1	19	TRBD2	CASSQDFLAGLSGVNEQFF	TGTGCCAGCAGCCAAGATTTCCTAGCGGGACTTTCGGGAGTTAATGAGCAGTTCTTC
.	TRBV5-1	TRBJ1-2	17	TRBD1	CASSLNPGTGGDYGYTF	TGCGCCAGCAGCTTAAACCCCGGGACAGGGGGTGACTATGGCTACACCTTC
.	TRBV7-8	TRBJ2-7	15	.	CASSLVETPGYEQYF	TGTGCCAGCAGCTTAGTTGAGACACCCGGCTACGAGCAGTACTTC
once	TRBV7-8	TRBJ1-3	16	TRBD1	CASSLGGTGTGNTIYF	TGTGCCAGCAGCTTAGGGGGGACAGGGACTGGAAACACCATATATTTT
.	TRBV5-5	TRBJ1-2	14	TRBD1	CASSMLRDSYGYTF	TGTGCCAGCAGCATGCTACGGGACAGCTATGGCTACACCTTC
.	TRBV9	TRBJ1-1	16	TRBD1	CASSVEDRRVDTEAFF	TGTGCCAGCAGCGTAGAGGACAGGCGGGTAGACACTGAAGCTTTCTTT
.	TRBV6-1	TRBJ1-4	14	TRBD1	CASSFTQGGEKLFF	TGTGCCAGCAGCTTCACCCAGGGGGGAGAAAAACTGTTTTTT
.	TRBV7-9	TRBJ1-2	17	.	CASSLEWSWGANYGYTF	TGTGCCAGCAGCTTAGAATGGAGCTGGGGAGCTAACTATGGCTACACCTTC
.	TRBV4-1	TRBJ2-5	16	.	CASSQGGRIFQETQYF	TGCGCCAGCAGCCAAGGGGGGCGTATCTTCCAAGAGACCCAGTACTTC
.	TRBV6-5	TRBJ1-2	12	.	CASNGGQKGYTF	TGTGCCAGCAACGGGGGACAAAAAGGCTACACCTTC
.	TRBV20-1	TRBJ2-1	11	.	CSHTTKNEQFF	TGCAGTCATACGACTAAAAATGAGCAGTTCTTC
.	TRBV18	TRBJ2-2	15	.	CASSPQRAITGELFF	TGTGCCAGCTCACCACAGCGGGCAATCACCGGGGAGCTGTTTTTT
few	TRBV6-5	TRBJ2-7	14	TRBD1	CASRRGQGPYEQYF	TGTGCCAGCAGGAGGGGACAGGGTCCCTACGAGCAGTACTTC
.	TRBV5-1	TRBJ2-1	14	.	CASSSLGGESEQFF	TGCGCCAGCAGCTCCCTAGGGGGGGAGAGTGAGCAGTTCTTC
once	TRBV7-8	TRBJ2-7	16	TRBD2	CASSDLGFAGGREQYF	TGTGCCAGCAGCGATCTAGGGTTTGCGGGAGGTCGGGAGCAGTACTTC